This passage covers 20 T cell receptor beta chains from one sample sequenced in a study of blood T cell repertoires in COVID-19. Measured with immunoSEQ multiplex PCR; TCRdb has only the in-frame clones, and not every one. In the table there are about 230,000 clones, 83% of which are singletons. The source material was peripheral blood. Receptor source: a woman between 25 and 40 years old with COVID-19, enrolled during active disease.

This clone appeared once. The CDR3 spells CASSPRLDRDSNQPQHF. CDR3 nucleotide sequence: TGCGCCAGCAGTCCGAGATTGGACAGGGATTCTAATCAGCCCCAGCATTTT. The chain joins TRBV23-1 to TRBJ1-5, with 8 bases fitting TRBD1. TRBV23-1 is placed among ORFs of uncertain function. With 4 bases clipped from V and 4 bases from J, the junction kept 12 bases outside the gene matches. This CDR3 is 17 amino acids long.

This clone was seen a handful of times. The chain is built from TRBV9 and TRBJ2-3, with a possible D match to TRBD2 (5 bases). Trimming removed 3 bases from V and 4 bases from J, with 12 bases in between. The germline V gene encodes CDR1 SGDLS and CDR2 YYNGEE. This CDR3 spans 14 amino acids. The CDR3 DNA sequence: TGTGCCAGCAGCGGAAGCCACGGGGCAGATACGCAGTATTTT. This translates into CASSGSHGADTQYF.

The V call is TRBV19, the J call TRBJ1-2; D might be TRBD1 (6 bases). There are 14 residues in the CDR3. Trimming left V 3 bases short and J 5 bases short, with 13 bases between. The germline CDR1 and CDR2 sequences are LNHDA and SQIVND (reference sequence). The DNA for the CDR3 is TGTGCCAGTAGTATCGTCCAGGGGAGTTATGGCTACACCTTC. Its protein product is CASSIVQGSYGYTF.

This chain connects TRBV7-9 to TRBJ2-1; weak D call: TRBD1 (6 bases). Trimming pared 4 bases from V and 2 bases from J, leaving 12 bases between. The CDR3 has 15 amino acids. Germline CDR1 and CDR2: SEHNR and FQNEAQ (reference sequence). The chain's CDR3 is CASSSRDITYNEQFF. CDR3 nucleotide sequence: TGTGCCAGCAGCTCCCGGGACATCACCTACAATGAGCAGTTCTTC.

The V gene is TRBV25-1, the J gene TRBJ2-2; possible D gene TRBD1, 5 bases. The CDR3 is made up of 14 amino acids. Trimming removed 6 bases from V and 1 base from J, with 9 bases in between. Germline loops: CDR1 MGHDK, CDR2 SYGVNS. The chain's CDR3 is CASRDTGNTGELFF. The DNA for the CDR3 is TGTGCCAGCAGAGATACAGGGAACACCGGGGAGCTGTTTTTT.

This clone has just a few counts. V gene TRBV6-6 combines with J gene TRBJ1-2, with D unclear. V was cut by 8 bases and J by 3 bases, with 13 bases left in between. CDR3 size: 13 residues. CDR1 is MNHNY, CDR2 SVGAGI, per germline (reference sequence). CDR3 nucleotide sequence: TGTGCCAGCGGAGAAAGGAATTACTATGGCTACACCTTC. Its protein product is CASGERNYYGYTF.

The V and J genes are TRBV2 and TRBJ1-1; 7 bases align to TRBD1. The V gene end was trimmed by 10 bases and the J gene end by 1 base; junction bases not matched to a gene: 6. The CDR3 runs 13 residues. Germline V lookup: CDR1 SNHLY, CDR2 FYNNEI. CDR3 DNA: TGTGCCATCAGGGGGACAAGGAACACTGAAGCTTTCTTT. Protein: CAIRGTRNTEAFF.

The chain is built from TRBV7-9 and TRBJ2-1; TRBD2 matches 13 bases. This CDR3 comprises 16 residues. Looked up from germline, CDR1 is SEHNR and CDR2 is FQNEAQ (reference sequence). V gave up 7 bases and J gave up 7 bases; unmatched junction bases: 10. DNA of the CDR3: TGTGCCAGCAACCTCCTGGGACTAGCGGGATGGAATGAGCAGTTCTTC. Its protein product is CASNLLGLAGWNEQFF.

V is TRBV2 and J is TRBJ2-3; the match to TRBD2 covers 7 bases. Trimming cost V 3 bases and J 2 bases; bases outside gene matches: 5. The CDR3 contains 15 residues. Germline V gene sequence: CDR1 SNHLY, CDR2 FYNNEI. The CDR3 sequence: CASSEGLTTTDTQYF. In DNA form, the CDR3 reads TGTGCCAGCAGTGAGGGACTAACAACCACAGATACGCAGTATTTT.

This clone occurred a few times. The rearrangement links TRBV15 to TRBJ2-2; 8 bases are shared with TRBD1. The CDR3 consists of 15 residues. Germline lookup yields CDR1 LNHNV and CDR2 YYDKDF (reference sequence). V shed 4 bases and J 1 base; nucleotides not matched to a gene: 2. CDR3 bases: TGTGCCACCAGCACAGGACAGGGGAACACCGGGGAGCTGTTTTTT. Amino acid sequence: CATSTGQGNTGELFF. The variable domain in full, with the rest retrieved from reference TRBV15 and TRBJ2-2, is DAMVIQNPRYQVTQFGKPVTLSCSQTLNHNVMYWYQQKSSQAPKLLFHYYDKDFNNEADTPDNFQSRRPNTSFCFLDIRSPGLGDTAMYLCATSTGQGNTGELFFGEGSRLTVL.

The chain carries TRBV7-6 and TRBJ1-1, with TRBD1 matching over 10 bases. CDR3 size: 14 residues. The J segment lost 4 bases and the V segment lost 5 bases, leaving 4 bases of the junction unmatched. Germline V gene data show CDR1 as SGHVS and CDR2 as FNYEAQ. The CDR3 sequence: CASSPGTGATEAFF. The CDR3 DNA follows: TGTGCCAGCAGCCCCGGGACAGGGGCCACTGAAGCTTTCTTT.

V usage is TRBV5-1 and J usage is TRBJ2-7, with D possibly being TRBD2 (5 bases). V was trimmed by 4 bases and J by 4 bases, leaving 15 bases between them. The CDR3 contains 14 residues. Looked up from germline, CDR1 is SGHRS and CDR2 is YFSETQ. CDR3 loop: CASSPDGRGYEQYF. The DNA for the CDR3 is TGCGCCAGCAGCCCCGACGGTCGGGGTTACGAGCAGTACTTC.

This clone was observed a few times. The chain employs TRBV5-1 and TRBJ2-1, with 7 bases identical to TRBD2. The ends lost 4 bases at V and 6 bases at J; junction bases unmatched: 10. The CDR3 loop spans 15 amino acids. The germline CDR1 and CDR2 sequences are SGHRS and YFSETQ. Written as DNA, the CDR3 is TGCGCCAGCAGCACTACCGGGACTATAGGCAATGAGCAGTTCTTC. This codes for CASSTTGTIGNEQFF.

The CDR3: CASSHTRGTREKLFF. The CDR3 DNA reads TGTGCCAGCAGCCACACGAGGGGGACCCGTGAAAAACTGTTTTTT. The V gene is TRBV14, the J gene TRBJ1-4; tentatively, D is TRBD1 (6 bases). Germline loops: CDR1 SGHDN, CDR2 FVKESK. The CDR3 sequence is 15 residues long. V shed 3 bases and J shed 7 bases, with 15 bases lying between them.

This clone was seen more than once but under ten times. The rearrangement links TRBV5-1 to TRBJ1-1; 7 nucleotides match TRBD1. The V segment lost 4 bases and the J segment 2 bases; nucleotides outside the gene matches: 8. The germline gives CDR1 SGHRS, CDR2 YFSETQ. The CDR3 runs to 15 residues. CDR3 region: CASSTQGRSNTEAFF. The DNA of the CDR3 is TGCGCCAGCAGCACACAGGGGCGAAGCAACACTGAAGCTTTCTTT.

On this clone: Other DNA sequences in the sample encode the same CDR3. The chain combines TRBV7-9 with TRBJ2-5; 11 bases fit TRBD2. Unmatched junction bases numbered 4, after V lost 2 bases and J lost 5 bases. From germline, CDR1 is SEHNR and CDR2 FQNEAQ (reference sequence). The CDR3 has 15 residues. In DNA form, the CDR3 reads TGTGCCAGCAGCTTACTAGCGGGAGGTAGGGAGACCCAGTACTTC. Translated: CASSLLAGGRETQYF.

The chain combines TRBV7-9 with TRBJ2-5; 10 nucleotides align to TRBD2. The germline gives CDR1 SEHNR, CDR2 FQNEAQ (reference sequence). The CDR3 loop spans 15 amino acids. J lost 9 bases, V lost 3 bases, and 10 bases had no gene match. The CDR3 reads CASSFPSGGQLAQYF. Here the CDR3 DNA reads TGTGCCAGCAGCTTCCCTAGCGGGGGCCAATTGGCCCAGTACTTC.

This clone has just a few counts. V is TRBV6-2 or TRBV6-3 and J is TRBJ2-7, with 9 nucleotides matching TRBD2. The CDR3 loop spans 14 amino acids. J gave up 4 bases and V 2 bases, and 3 bases lay outside the gene matches. The germline V gene has CDR1 MNHEY and CDR2 SVGEGT. The CDR3 protein is CASSYQREAYEQYF. The DNA of the CDR3 is TGTGCCAGCAGTTACCAGCGGGAGGCTTACGAGCAGTACTTC.

The chain joins TRBV10-3 to TRBJ1-1; D call uncertain. Germline CDR1 reads ENHRY; CDR2 reads SYGVKD. The CDR3 length is 14 residues. V was trimmed by 2 bases and J by 2 bases, leaving 9 bases between them. The CDR3 coding sequence is TGTGCCATCAGTGAGCCAAGCTTAAACACTGAAGCTTTCTTT. Amino acid sequence: CAISEPSLNTEAFF.

The rearrangement joins TRBV7-9 to TRBJ1-4, with 7 bases matching TRBD1. The germline gives CDR1 SEHNR, CDR2 FQNEAQ (reference sequence). The V gene end was trimmed by 6 bases and the J gene end by 6 bases; junction bases not matched to a gene: 10. This CDR3 comprises 15 residues. In DNA form, the CDR3 reads TGTGCCAGCAGTATCGACAGGGATCGGTATGAAAAACTGTTTTTT. Protein product: CASSIDRDRYEKLFF.